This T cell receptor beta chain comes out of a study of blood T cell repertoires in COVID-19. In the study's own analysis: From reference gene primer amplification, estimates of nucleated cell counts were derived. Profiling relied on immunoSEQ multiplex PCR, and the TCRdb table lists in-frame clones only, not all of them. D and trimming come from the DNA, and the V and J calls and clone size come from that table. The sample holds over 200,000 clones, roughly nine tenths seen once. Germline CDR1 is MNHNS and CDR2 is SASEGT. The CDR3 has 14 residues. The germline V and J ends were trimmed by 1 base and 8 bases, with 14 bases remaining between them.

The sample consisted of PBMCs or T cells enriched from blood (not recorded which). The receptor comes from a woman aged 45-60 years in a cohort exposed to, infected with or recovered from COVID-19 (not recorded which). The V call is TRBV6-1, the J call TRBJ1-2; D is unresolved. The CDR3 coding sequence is TGTGCCAGCAGTGAAGGAGGCCCGGGTTACGGCTACACCTTC. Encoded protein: CASSEGGPGYGYTF.